These 9 T cell receptor beta chains were all obtained from the same sample, sequenced in a study of blood T cell repertoires in COVID-19. Assay: immunoSEQ multiplex PCR; the TCRdb copy retains only in-frame clones and omits some. The data hold around 250,000 clones, with around 81% observed a single time. Sequencing used peripheral blood. All receptors derive from a man aged 30 to 39 who had recovered from COVID-19.

The genes are TRBV10-2 and TRBJ1-1; D is uncertain. CDR1 WSHSY and CDR2 SAAADI come from the germline V gene. The CDR3 loop spans 13 amino acids. Trimming stripped 6 bases from V and 3 bases from J, with 11 bases between. The CDR3 bases are TGCGCCAGCAGGGGTACAGATTACACTGAAGCTTTCTTT. Residues: CASRGTDYTEAFF.

The chain has TRBV7-2 and TRBJ2-1; 14 bases match TRBD2. The germline gives CDR1 SGHTA, CDR2 FQGNSA. With 5 bases clipped from V and 6 bases from J, the junction kept 6 bases outside the gene matches. The CDR3 consists of 16 residues. The CDR3 is CASSPLTSGGANEQFF. The CDR3 bases are TGTGCCAGCAGCCCCCTGACTAGCGGGGGGGCCAATGAGCAGTTCTTC.

The chain combines TRBV21-1 with TRBJ2-7; the listed D gene, TRBD2, was not tested against the DNA. TRBV21-1 is flagged as a pseudogene. CDR3 length: 20 residues. In DNA form, the CDR3 reads TGTGCCAGCAGCTGCACAACAAAAGGGACTAGCGGGTACTGCACCTACGAGCAGTACGTC. Translating gives CASSCTTKGTSGYCTYEQYV.

The V gene is TRBV4-1, the J gene TRBJ1-3; D remains ambiguous. The CDR3 has 18 residues. Germline loops: CDR1 MGHRA, CDR2 YSYEKL. Between the trimmed V and J ends, which lost 1 base and 0 bases, there was a span of 16 bases. CDR3 nucleotides: TGCGCCAGCAGCCAAGTAAGCAGGCCCTCTCTCTCTGGAAACACCATATATTTT. This encodes CASSQVSRPSLSGNTIYF.

The V call is TRBV5-1, the J call TRBJ2-3; 10 nucleotides align to TRBD1. CDR3 length equals 18 residues. Looked up from germline, CDR1 is SGHRS and CDR2 is YFSETQ. V was pared by 1 base and J by 3 bases, with 11 bases of the junction left unmatched. CDR3 residues: CASSLRFQGQGVTDTQYF. As DNA, the CDR3 is TGCGCCAGCAGCTTGCGGTTCCAAGGACAGGGGGTTACAGATACGCAGTATTTT.

The CDR3 sequence is CASSHGTGVWTEAFF. In DNA, the CDR3 is TGTGCCAGCTCACACGGGACAGGGGTTTGGACTGAAGCTTTCTTT. This chain joins TRBV18 and TRBJ1-1; TRBD1 matches at 10 bases. The CDR3 is 15 amino acids. Unmatched junction bases numbered 7, after V lost 4 bases and J lost 5 bases. CDR1 and CDR2 from the germline V gene are KGHSH and LQKENI. The variable domain in full, completed from reference TRBV18 and TRBJ1-1, reads NAGVMQNPRHLVRRRGQEARLRCSPMKGHSHVYWYRQLPEEGLKFMVYLQKENIIDESGMPKERFSAEFPKEGPSILRIQQVVRGDSAAYFCASSHGTGVWTEAFFGQGTRLTVV.

The chain is built from TRBV7-9 and TRBJ2-7; 9 positions agree with TRBD1. The CDR3 totals 14 residues. Unmatched junction bases numbered 3, after V lost 1 base and J lost 5 bases. Germline V lookup: CDR1 SEHNR, CDR2 FQNEAQ (reference sequence). In DNA form, the CDR3 reads TGTGCCAGCAGCTTAGGGACAGGGGTCCACGAGCAGTACTTC. Translated: CASSLGTGVHEQYF. Full variable domain (rest looked up from reference TRBV7-9 and TRBJ2-7): DTGVSQNPRHKITKRGQNVTFRCDPISEHNRLYWYRQTLGQGPEFLTYFQNEAQLEKSRLLSDRFSAERPKGSFSTLEIQRTEQGDSAMYLCASSLGTGVHEQYFGPGTRLTVT.

CDR3 coding DNA: TGCGCCAGCAGTGGGCAGGGGAACACTGAAGCTTTCTTT. Residues: CASSGQGNTEAFF. The chain has TRBV10-1 and TRBJ1-1, with D possibly being TRBD1 (5 bases). The CDR3 spans 13 residues. Germline values: CDR1 WNHNN, CDR2 SYGVQD (reference sequence). V dropped 4 bases and J dropped 1 base, with 7 bases sitting between them.

The CDR3 protein is CASSPAEVGYGYTF. The CDR3 DNA reads as TGTGCCAGCTCACCAGCGGAGGTTGGCTATGGCTACACCTTC. The genes are TRBV18 and TRBJ1-2; no reliable D call. Germline CDR1 and CDR2: KGHSH and LQKENI. The V and J ends lost 2 bases and 4 bases respectively, with 11 bases between them. The CDR3 length is 14 residues.